These 30 T cell receptor beta chains were all obtained from the same sample, sequenced in a study of blood T cell repertoires in COVID-19. The protocol was immunoSEQ multiplex PCR, while the TCRdb copy is restricted to in-frame clones and leaves out a portion. This sample has tens of thousands of clones, with roughly 85% found just once. Sequencing was carried out using peripheral blood. Every receptor here comes from a woman aged 80 or over with active or convalescent COVID-19.

This chain joins TRBV11-3 and TRBJ2-2; 8 nucleotides line up with TRBD2. J lost 4 bases, V lost 5 bases, and 6 bases had no gene match. This CDR3 contains 15 residues. CDR1 and CDR2 (germline): SGHNT, YENEEA. Written as DNA, the CDR3 is TGTGCCAGCAGCCGGGAGGGGGGCGGCACCGGGGAGCTGTTTTTT. Residues: CASSREGGGTGELFF.

This chain joins TRBV7-3 and TRBJ2-6; possible D gene TRBD1, 6 bases. The CDR3 totals 15 residues. Germline assignment: CDR1 SGHTA and CDR2 FQGTGA. With 5 bases removed from V and 2 bases from J, the gap between germline ends came to 10 bases. DNA of the CDR3: TGTGCCAGCAGCGCCGGACAGCCTGGGGCCAACGTCCTGACTTTC. This codes for CASSAGQPGANVLTF.

In its sample, this clone was seen once. This chain links TRBV28 with TRBJ2-7, with TRBD2 as a possible D gene (6 bases). V was trimmed by 5 bases and J by 3 bases, leaving 8 bases between them. Looked up from germline, CDR1 is MDHEN and CDR2 is SYDVKM. The CDR3 runs 12 residues. CDR3 amino acids: CASSAGSYEQYF. The CDR3 DNA reads TGTGCCAGCAGTGCGGGGAGCTACGAGCAGTACTTC.

The chain combines TRBV9 with TRBJ1-6, with TRBD1 matching over 10 bases. The germline CDR1 and CDR2 sequences are SGDLS and YYNGEE. The V and J ends lost 0 bases and 7 bases, in that order; junction bases with no gene match: 10. The CDR3 runs to 18 residues. DNA of the CDR3: TGTGCCAGCAGCGTAGTTAGGGCCGGGACAGGGGAAAATTCACCCCTCCACTTT. This translates into CASSVVRAGTGENSPLHF.

The rearrangement uses TRBV9 and TRBJ2-1; 8 nucleotides match TRBD2. The CDR3 loop spans 16 amino acids. The V gene's germline CDR1 is SGDLS and CDR2 YYNGEE. V lost 3 bases and J lost 4; bases outside the gene matches: 9. CDR3 residues: CASSGTAGLAYNEQFF. DNA of the CDR3: TGTGCCAGCAGCGGAACGGCCGGACTAGCATACAATGAGCAGTTCTTC. Using reference TRBV9 and TRBJ2-1 for the parts outside the CDR3, the full variable domain is DSGVTQTPKHLITATGQRVTLRCSPRSGDLSVYWYQQSLDQGLQFLIQYYNGEERAKGNILERFSAQQFPDLHSELNLSSLELGDSALYFCASSGTAGLAYNEQFFGPGTRLTVL.

This clone showed up just once. The rearrangement uses TRBV2 and TRBJ1-5; 7 nucleotides align to TRBD1. The CDR3 totals 15 residues. The germline V gene encodes CDR1 SNHLY and CDR2 FYNNEI. With V trimmed by 3 bases and J by 0 bases, 2 bases remained unmatched. The CDR3 coding sequence is TGTGCCAGCAGTGACAACAGGGGTAGCAATCAGCCCCAGCATTTT. Protein product: CASSDNRGSNQPQHF.

The chain recombines TRBV5-5 with TRBJ2-7; 8 bases line up with TRBD1. V trimming: 2 bases; J trimming: 3 bases; junction bases outside the gene matches: 4. Looked up from germline, CDR1 is SGHKS and CDR2 is YYEKEE (reference sequence). The CDR3 extends over 14 amino acids. CDR3 loop: CASSLGQGFYEQYF. The CDR3 DNA follows: TGTGCCAGCAGCTTAGGACAGGGCTTCTACGAGCAGTACTTC.

This chain uses TRBV19 with TRBJ2-2, with D tentatively TRBD1 (6 bases). V gave up 4 bases and J gave up 6 bases, with 15 bases separating them. The germline CDR1 and CDR2 sequences are LNHDA and SQIVND (reference sequence). The CDR3 sequence is 15 residues long. The CDR3 loop is CASSTQQGISGELFF. The CDR3 nucleotides read TGTGCCAGTAGTACCCAACAGGGTATTTCCGGGGAGCTGTTTTTT.

The chain is built from TRBV6-1 and TRBJ2-1; 10 bases line up with TRBD1. Trimming at V came to 0 bases and at J to 9 bases, leaving 11 bases not matched to a gene. The CDR3 contains 17 residues. Germline values: CDR1 MNHNS, CDR2 SASEGT. The CDR3 region has the DNA TGTGCCAGCAGTGAAGCCCCCGACAGGGGGCTGTGGTTTGAGCAGTTCTTC. It specifies CASSEAPDRGLWFEQFF.

V and J are TRBV29-1 and TRBJ1-1; possibly TRBD1 for D (5 bases). The V end lost 0 bases, the J end lost 4 bases, and 12 bases lay between the germline ends. Germline CDR1 SQVTM, CDR2 ANQGSEA. This CDR3 has 14 amino acids. For the CDR3, the DNA is TGCAGCGTTGAAGATGCAGGGTGGGGCACTGAAGCTTTCTTT. The encoded protein is CSVEDAGWGTEAFF.

The chain uses TRBV7-2 and TRBJ2-3, with D possibly being TRBD2 (5 bases). The CDR3 has 15 amino acids. Germline loops: CDR1 SGHTA, CDR2 FQGNSA. V gave up 2 bases and J gave up 6 bases, with 15 bases separating them. CDR3 amino acids: CASSLPGGLQDTQYF. DNA for the CDR3: TGTGCCAGCAGCTTACCAGGCGGGTTACAGGATACGCAGTATTTT.

The chain recombines TRBV7-2 with TRBJ1-2, with D perhaps TRBD1 (5 bases). Trimming cost V 1 base and J 4 bases, with 13 bases left between them. The CDR3 loop spans 15 amino acids. Germline CDR1 SGHTA, CDR2 FQGNSA. The CDR3 nucleotides are TGTGCCAGCAGCTTAGATACAGGACGGATCTATGGCTACACCTTC. Translation: CASSLDTGRIYGYTF.

The chain joins TRBV5-4 to TRBJ1-2; a possible D gene is TRBD1 (6 bases). The CDR3 extends over 14 amino acids. Germline V gives CDR1 SGHNT, CDR2 YYREEE (reference sequence). With 6 bases removed from V and 7 bases from J, the gap between germline ends came to 19 bases. The CDR3 bases are TGTGCCAGCACCATACAGGGAGTTCCCGGTGGCTACACCTTC. Its protein is CASTIQGVPGGYTF.

A few counts support this clone. V is TRBV5-6 and J is TRBJ1-1; the D is unclear. CDR1 and CDR2 (germline): SGHDT, YYEEEE. The CDR3 spans 13 residues. V lost 0 bases, J lost 4 bases, and 7 bases lay in between. The CDR3: CASSLGRVTEAFF. The DNA for the CDR3 is TGTGCCAGCAGCTTGGGTCGGGTCACTGAAGCTTTCTTT.

This clone was detected only once. The CDR3 region is CASSPRTGFTDTQYF. In nucleotides, the CDR3 is TGTGCCAGCTCACCACGGACAGGCTTCACAGATACGCAGTATTTT. The chain links TRBV18 to TRBJ2-3, with TRBD1 matching 7 bases. Unmatched junction bases numbered 3, after V lost 1 base and J lost 2 bases. The CDR3 is 15 residues long. The germline CDR1 and CDR2 sequences are KGHSH and LQKENI.

The rearrangement uses TRBV5-8 and TRBJ2-1; weak D call: TRBD2 (7 bases). The germline V gene has CDR1 SGHTS and CDR2 YDEGEE. V was shortened by 3 bases and J by 2 bases, with 15 bases between the two germline ends. The CDR3 extends over 16 amino acids. CDR3 sequence: CASSSGRGGAYNEQFF. CDR3 in DNA: TGTGCCAGCAGCTCCGGTAGGGGGGGGGCCTACAATGAGCAGTTCTTC.

The genes are TRBV7-2 and TRBJ2-1; 8 nucleotides line up with TRBD1. CDR1 is SGHTA, CDR2 FQGNSA, per germline. J was trimmed by 4 bases and V by 3 bases; bases with no gene match: 5. The CDR3 is made up of 15 amino acids. Written as DNA, the CDR3 is TGTGCCAGCAGCTTGCCAGGGGGCGCGTACAATGAGCAGTTCTTC. This gives the protein CASSLPGGAYNEQFF.

This clone was observed a few times. This chain connects TRBV28 to TRBJ1-5, with a weak D call TRBD1 (6 bases). Germline V lookup: CDR1 MDHEN, CDR2 SYDVKM. The CDR3 has 15 residues. V lost 2 bases, J lost 3 bases, and 11 bases lay in between. The DNA for the CDR3 is TGTGCCAGCAGTTTACCGACAGGCTTCAATCAGCCCCAGCATTTT. Protein product: CASSLPTGFNQPQHF.

The J gene is TRBJ2-1, the V gene TRBV29-1, with D perhaps TRBD2 (7 bases). Germline loops: CDR1 SQVTM, CDR2 ANQGSEA. The V and J ends lost 5 bases and 5 bases respectively, with 16 bases between them. The CDR3 runs to 14 residues. CDR3 loop: CSVCCGGANNEQFF. The CDR3 coding sequence is TGCAGCGTTTGCTGTGGGGGGGCCAACAATGAGCAGTTCTTC.

The chain employs TRBV5-1 and TRBJ1-1, with 12 bases matching TRBD1. The germline CDR1 and CDR2 sequences are SGHRS and YFSETQ. The ends lost 4 bases at V and 3 bases at J; junction bases unmatched: 10. This CDR3 comprises 17 residues. The CDR3, as DNA: TGCGCCAGCAGCGTGGGACAGGGGGCAAGGAGATACACTGAAGCTTTCTTT. Translated: CASSVGQGARRYTEAFF.

The rearrangement joins TRBV24-1 to TRBJ2-4, with TRBD1 identical over 8 bases. Germline V gene lookup returns CDR1 KGHDR and CDR2 SFDVKD. The CDR3 has 16 amino acids. The V and J ends lost 6 bases and 0 bases, in that order; junction bases with no gene match: 6. The CDR3 spells CATSLTGALAKNIQYF. CDR3 coding DNA: TGTGCCACCAGTCTGACAGGGGCACTAGCCAAAAACATTCAGTACTTC.

V and J are TRBV18 and TRBJ2-2; TRBD2 matches at 10 bases. V shed 1 base, J shed 2 bases, and the junction held 4 bases outside the gene matches. The CDR3 is made up of 17 amino acids. Germline CDR1 KGHSH, CDR2 LQKENI. CDR3 protein: CASSPQASGGNTGELFF. CDR3 bases: TGTGCCAGCTCACCACAGGCTAGCGGGGGAAACACCGGGGAGCTGTTTTTT.

The J gene is TRBJ1-3, the V gene TRBV6-6, with D uncertain. Germline V gene lookup returns CDR1 MNHNY and CDR2 SVGAGI (reference sequence). V was shortened by 6 bases and J by 2 bases, with 17 bases between the two germline ends. The CDR3 runs to 16 residues. The CDR3 DNA reads as TGTGCCAGCAGAGTCCTAGGCGTCTCGGCTGGAAACACCATATATTTT. Protein sequence: CASRVLGVSAGNTIYF.

The chain's CDR3 is CASSSGQVYNSPLHF. The CDR3 coding sequence is TGTGCCAGCAGCTCCGGACAGGTTTATAATTCACCCCTCCACTTT. This chain connects TRBV7-2 to TRBJ1-6; TRBD1 aligns across 7 bases. The CDR3 extends over 15 amino acids. Germline trimming cut 4 bases from V and 4 bases from J; bases unmatched to any gene: 4. Germline V gene lookup returns CDR1 SGHTA and CDR2 FQGNSA.

CDR3 nucleotides: TGTGCCAGCAGCCTTATTGCCGGGGTCACAGATACGCAGTATTTT. It specifies CASSLIAGVTDTQYF. The chain is built from TRBV7-9 and TRBJ2-3; a possible D gene is TRBD2 (5 bases). V lost 5 bases, J lost 2 bases, and 14 bases lay in between. Germline V gene lookup returns CDR1 SEHNR and CDR2 FQNEAQ (reference sequence). The CDR3 consists of 15 residues.

The chain has TRBV9 and TRBJ2-7; the match to TRBD2 covers 12 bases. The J segment lost 2 bases and the V segment lost 0 bases, leaving 6 bases of the junction unmatched. This CDR3 region has 17 residues. Germline CDR1 SGDLS, CDR2 YYNGEE. CDR3 DNA sequence: TGTGCCAGCAGCGTAGGACTAGCGGGAGTTGACGCCTACGAGCAGTACTTC. This codes for CASSVGLAGVDAYEQYF.

This clone was recorded a few times. This chain connects TRBV10-3 to TRBJ2-7; TRBD2 matches at 10 bases. This CDR3 is 16 amino acids long. Germline V gene data show CDR1 as ENHRY and CDR2 as SYGVKD. V was clipped by 6 bases and J by 5 bases; unmatched bases: 13. The CDR3 is CAIRGTSAGTSDEQYF. The CDR3 nucleotides are TGTGCCATCAGAGGAACATCTGCCGGGACTAGCGACGAGCAGTACTTC.

This clone has a single count. The gene calls are TRBV6-1 and TRBJ1-6, with D possibly TRBD1 on 5 matching bases. V lost 5 bases to trimming and J lost 7 bases, with 12 bases between them. CDR1 MNHNS and CDR2 SASEGT come from the germline V gene. This CDR3 has 14 residues. The DNA for the CDR3 is TGTGCCAGCAGTCCGCAAGGACAAAATTCACCCCTCCACTTT. Amino acids: CASSPQGQNSPLHF.

The V gene is TRBV7-9, the J gene TRBJ1-2, with 9 bases identical to TRBD1. Germline-derived CDR1 and CDR2 are SEHNR and FQNEAQ (reference sequence). The CDR3 is 16 amino acids. Losses at the gene ends were 5 bases for V and 5 bases for J; bases not matched to a gene: 12. This CDR3 is CASSSWDREGAYGYTF. The CDR3 nucleotides read TGTGCCAGCAGCAGCTGGGACAGGGAGGGGGCTTATGGCTACACCTTC.

The CDR3 loop is CSASNPGGFTDTQYF. The CDR3 bases are TGCAGTGCTAGTAATCCGGGGGGTTTCACAGATACGCAGTATTTT. The chain carries TRBV20-1 and TRBJ2-3, with 7 nucleotides matching TRBD2. CDR1 is DFQATT and CDR2 is SNEGSKA in the germline V gene (reference sequence). V lost 3 bases and J lost 2; bases outside the gene matches: 8. The CDR3 is 15 residues long.